This TCR beta chain originates from a study of blood T cell repertoires in COVID-19. Original processing notes: Estimation of nucleated cell counts was performed using reference gene primer amplification. Here immunoSEQ multiplex PCR was the method, and the copy in TCRdb shows in-frame clones only, minus some. V and J calls and clone size are copied from that table; D and trimming were computed from the DNA. The top ten hold around 19% of the sample, which has about 42,000 clones, about 88% seen once. The CDR3 extends over 14 amino acids. Germline lookup yields CDR1 PRHDT and CDR2 FYEKMQ (reference sequence). The V segment lost 6 bases and the J segment 11 bases; nucleotides outside the gene matches: 8.

Source material: peripheral blood. This receptor was taken from a man in his sixties or seventies with active COVID-19. The chain recombines TRBV13 with TRBJ1-6, with 9 bases matching TRBD1. The CDR3 reads CASSPRDRVPPLHF. CDR3 coding DNA: TGTGCCAGCAGTCCCCGGGACAGGGTGCCACCCCTCCACTTT.